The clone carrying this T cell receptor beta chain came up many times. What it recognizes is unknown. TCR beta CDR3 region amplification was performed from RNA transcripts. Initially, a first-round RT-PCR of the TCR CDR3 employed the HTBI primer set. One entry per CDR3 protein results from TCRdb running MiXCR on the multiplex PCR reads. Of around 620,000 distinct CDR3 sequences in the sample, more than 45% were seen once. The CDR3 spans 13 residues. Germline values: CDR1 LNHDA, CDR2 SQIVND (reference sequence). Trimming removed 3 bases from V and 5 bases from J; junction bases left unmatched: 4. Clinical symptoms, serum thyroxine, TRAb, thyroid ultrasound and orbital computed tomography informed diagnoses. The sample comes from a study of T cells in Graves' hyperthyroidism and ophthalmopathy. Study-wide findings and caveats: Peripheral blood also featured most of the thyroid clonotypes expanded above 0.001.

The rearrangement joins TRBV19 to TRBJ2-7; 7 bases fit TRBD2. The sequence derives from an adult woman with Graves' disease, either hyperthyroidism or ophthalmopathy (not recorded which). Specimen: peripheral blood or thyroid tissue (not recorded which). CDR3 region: CASSIARGDEQYF. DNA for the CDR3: TGTGCCAGTAGTATCGCCCGGGGGGACGAGCAGTACTTC.